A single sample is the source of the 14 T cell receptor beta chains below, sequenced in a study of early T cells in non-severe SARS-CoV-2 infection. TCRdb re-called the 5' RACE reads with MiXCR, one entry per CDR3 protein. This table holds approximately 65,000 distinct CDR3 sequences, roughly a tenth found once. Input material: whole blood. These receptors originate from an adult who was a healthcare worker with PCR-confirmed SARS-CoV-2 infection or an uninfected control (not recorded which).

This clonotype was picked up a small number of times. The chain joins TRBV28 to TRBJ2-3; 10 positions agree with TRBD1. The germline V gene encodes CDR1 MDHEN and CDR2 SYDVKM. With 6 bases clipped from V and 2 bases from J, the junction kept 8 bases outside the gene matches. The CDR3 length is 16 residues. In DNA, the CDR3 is TGTGCCAGCAGCCCGACGGGGACAGGGGTCACAGATACGCAGTATTTT. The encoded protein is CASSPTGTGVTDTQYF.

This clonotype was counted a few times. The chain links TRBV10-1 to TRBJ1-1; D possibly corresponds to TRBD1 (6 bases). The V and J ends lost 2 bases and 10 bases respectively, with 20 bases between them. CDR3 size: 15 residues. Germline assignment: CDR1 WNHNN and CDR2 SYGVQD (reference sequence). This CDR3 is CASSENLGGGSRAFF. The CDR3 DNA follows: TGCGCCAGCAGTGAGAATTTGGGGGGGGGCTCGCGAGCTTTCTTT.

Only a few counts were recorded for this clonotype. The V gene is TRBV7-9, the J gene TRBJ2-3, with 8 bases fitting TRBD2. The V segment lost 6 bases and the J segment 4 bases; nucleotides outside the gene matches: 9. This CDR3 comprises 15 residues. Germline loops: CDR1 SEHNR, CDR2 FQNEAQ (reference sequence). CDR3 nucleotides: TGTGCCAGCAGACCAACCGGGACTAGATCAGATACGCAGTATTTT. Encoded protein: CASRPTGTRSDTQYF.

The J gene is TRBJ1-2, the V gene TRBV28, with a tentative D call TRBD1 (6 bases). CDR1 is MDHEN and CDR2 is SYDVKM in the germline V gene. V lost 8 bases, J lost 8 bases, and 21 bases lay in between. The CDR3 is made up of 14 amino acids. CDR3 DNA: TGTGCCAGCCACACTCCGGGACATCATATAGGCTACACCTTC. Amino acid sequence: CASHTPGHHIGYTF.

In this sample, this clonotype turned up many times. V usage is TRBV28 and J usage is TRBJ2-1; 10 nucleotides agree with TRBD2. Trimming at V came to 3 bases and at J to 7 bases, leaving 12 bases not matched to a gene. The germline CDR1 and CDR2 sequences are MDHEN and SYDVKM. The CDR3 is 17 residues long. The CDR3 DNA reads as TGTGCCAGCAGTTTTAGGTCTAGCGGGAGAGGTAGGAATGAGCAGTTCTTC. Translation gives CASSFRSSGRGRNEQFF.

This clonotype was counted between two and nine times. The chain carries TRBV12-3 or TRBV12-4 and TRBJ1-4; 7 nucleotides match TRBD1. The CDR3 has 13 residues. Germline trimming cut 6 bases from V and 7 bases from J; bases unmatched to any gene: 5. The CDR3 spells CASRNTGAEKLFF. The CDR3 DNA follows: TGTGCCAGCAGAAATACAGGGGCTGAAAAACTGTTTTTT.

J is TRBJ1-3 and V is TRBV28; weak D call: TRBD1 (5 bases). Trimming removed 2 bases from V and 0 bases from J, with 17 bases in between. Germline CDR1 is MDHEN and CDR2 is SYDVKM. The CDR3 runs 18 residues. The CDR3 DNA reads TGTGCCAGCAGTTTAGCATATAGGGACCGAGCCTCTGGAAACACCATATATTTT. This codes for CASSLAYRDRASGNTIYF.

This chain's CDR3 is CASSFPRWGGSTDTQYF. The CDR3 DNA follows: TGTGCCAGCAGCTTCCCCAGGTGGGGAGGAAGCACAGATACGCAGTATTTT. The chain links TRBV7-8 to TRBJ2-3, with D perhaps TRBD2 (6 bases). The CDR3 totals 17 residues. The ends were cut back, 3 bases at V and 0 bases at J, with 16 bases in the middle. Germline CDR1 and CDR2: SGHVS and FQNEAQ.

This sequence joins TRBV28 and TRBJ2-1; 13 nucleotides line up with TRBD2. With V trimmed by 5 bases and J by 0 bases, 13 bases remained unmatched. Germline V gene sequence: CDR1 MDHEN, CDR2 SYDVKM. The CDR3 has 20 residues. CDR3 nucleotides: TGTGCCAGCAGTCCATACTCGACTAGCGGGAGGCTTTCCTCCTACAATGAGCAGTTCTTC. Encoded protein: CASSPYSTSGRLSSYNEQFF.

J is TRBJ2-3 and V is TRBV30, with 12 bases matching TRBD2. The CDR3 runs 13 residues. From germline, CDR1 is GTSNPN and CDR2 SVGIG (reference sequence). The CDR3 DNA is TGTGCAATCGGACTAGCGGGACCAGATACGCAGTATTTT. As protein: CAIGLAGPDTQYF.

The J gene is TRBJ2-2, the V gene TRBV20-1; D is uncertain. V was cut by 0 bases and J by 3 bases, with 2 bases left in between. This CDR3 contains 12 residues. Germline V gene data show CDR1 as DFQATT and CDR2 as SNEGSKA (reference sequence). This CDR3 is CSAREDTGELFF. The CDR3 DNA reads TGCAGTGCTAGAGAGGACACCGGGGAGCTGTTTTTT.

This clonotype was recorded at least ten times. The CDR3 loop reads CASNKGGDEQFF. In DNA, the CDR3 is TGTGCCAGCAACAAGGGCGGGGATGAGCAGTTCTTC. The V gene is TRBV28, the J gene TRBJ2-1, with D possibly matching TRBD2 (6 bases). The CDR3 contains 12 residues. Germline V gene data show CDR1 as MDHEN and CDR2 as SYDVKM. The ends were cut back, 7 bases at V and 8 bases at J, with 12 bases in the middle. Using reference TRBV28 and TRBJ2-1 for the parts outside the CDR3, the full variable domain is DVKVTQSSRYLVKRTGEKVFLECVQDMDHENMFWYRQDPGLGLRLIYFSYDVKMKEKGDIPEGYSVSREKKERFSLILESASTNQTSMYLCASNKGGDEQFFGPGTRLTVL.

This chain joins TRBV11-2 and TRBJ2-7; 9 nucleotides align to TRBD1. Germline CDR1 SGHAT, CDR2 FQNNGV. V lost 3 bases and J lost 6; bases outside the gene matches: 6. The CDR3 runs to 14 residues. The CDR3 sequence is CASSFYNRGREQYF. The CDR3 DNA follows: TGTGCCAGCAGCTTTTATAACAGGGGGCGCGAGCAGTACTTC.

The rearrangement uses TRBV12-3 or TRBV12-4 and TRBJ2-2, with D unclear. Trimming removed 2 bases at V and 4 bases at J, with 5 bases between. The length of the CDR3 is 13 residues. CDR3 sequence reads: CASSLLRTGELFF. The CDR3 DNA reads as TGTGCCAGCAGTTTACTCCGCACCGGGGAGCTGTTTTTT.